This TCR beta chain was identified in a study of cytomegalovirus exposure and HLA in healthy donors. Assay used: immunoSEQ multiplex PCR; TCRdb lists only in-frame clones, some missing. There are 130,000 or so clones in the sample; approximately 90% occur only once, and 1.5% to 2% lies in the top ten. Trimming stripped 0 bases from V and 1 base from J, with 10 bases between. In germline, CDR1 is LGHNA, CDR2 YSLEER. The CDR3 totals 16 residues. V and J are TRBV4-3 and TRBJ2-1, with D unresolved. The clonotype comes from a young woman in good health and CMV-seronegative. The sample consisted of PBMCs. CDR3 region: CASSQERSYSYNEQFF. CDR3 in DNA: TGCGCCAGCAGCCAAGAGAGGTCCTATTCCTACAATGAGCAGTTCTTC.